The 32 T cell receptor beta chains listed next were all sequenced from one sample in a study of blood T cell repertoires in COVID-19. Using immunoSEQ multiplex PCR, the repertoire was profiled, and TCRdb retains in-frame clones only, with some absent. The sample yields a few hundred thousand clones, roughly four fifths seen once. The sequenced material came from PBMCs or T cells enriched from blood (not recorded which). These receptors came from a man aged 50 or older who had recovered from COVID-19.

This sequence joins TRBV4-1 and TRBJ2-5; weak D call: TRBD2 (5 bases). Germline V gene sequence: CDR1 MGHRA, CDR2 YSYEKL. This CDR3 region has 13 residues. V was pared by 4 bases and J by 2 bases, with 8 bases between. The CDR3 coding sequence is TGCGCCAGCAGCCCGCGACTACAAGAGACCCAGTACTTC. Encoded protein: CASSPRLQETQYF.

The V call is TRBV5-1, the J call TRBJ2-1; 10 bases agree with TRBD1. CDR3 size: 14 residues. V was pared by 1 base and J by 9 bases, with 4 bases of the junction left unmatched. Germline V gene sequence: CDR1 SGHRS, CDR2 YFSETQ. The CDR3 spells CASSLRQGAGEQFF. The CDR3 DNA sequence: TGCGCCAGCAGCTTGCGACAGGGGGCGGGTGAGCAGTTCTTC.

The chain uses TRBV6-1 and TRBJ1-4; D call uncertain. Germline V gives CDR1 MNHNS, CDR2 SASEGT. V lost 2 bases, J lost 7 bases, and 14 bases lay in between. CDR3 size: 15 residues. DNA of the CDR3: TGTGCCAGCAGTGAAACGCGGGGAACCGGTGAAAAACTGTTTTTT. It yields the protein CASSETRGTGEKLFF.

The chain carries TRBV5-1 and TRBJ2-3; 11 nucleotides align to TRBD1. Germline values: CDR1 SGHRS, CDR2 YFSETQ. J was trimmed by 4 bases and V by 6 bases; bases with no gene match: 13. This CDR3 is 17 amino acids long. CDR3 bases: TGCGCCAGCACACCCTCTCCCCGGACAGGGGGCGCAGATACGCAGTATTTT. This translates into CASTPSPRTGGADTQYF.

The chain joins TRBV5-4 to TRBJ2-3; 10 bases are a match to TRBD1. The germline CDR1 and CDR2 sequences are SGHNT and YYREEE (reference sequence). V shed 3 bases, J shed 0 bases, and the junction held 1 base outside the gene matches. The CDR3 is 15 residues long. The CDR3 loop is CASSWGQGSTDTQYF. The DNA for the CDR3 is TGTGCCAGCAGCTGGGGACAGGGGAGCACAGATACGCAGTATTTT.

J is TRBJ2-2 and V is TRBV30, with D tentatively TRBD1 (5 bases). The germline gives CDR1 GTSNPN, CDR2 SVGIG (reference sequence). Trimming removed 3 bases at V and 6 bases at J, with 14 bases between. There are 14 residues in the CDR3. CDR3 nucleotide sequence: TGTGCCTGGAGGGGGCAGGGTCAGGCCGGGGAGCTGTTTTTT. The encoded protein is CAWRGQGQAGELFF.

This clone was found once. CDR3 protein: CASSAYQGANTEAFF. The CDR3 region has the DNA TGTGCCAGCAGCGCCTACCAGGGGGCCAACACTGAAGCTTTCTTT. The chain joins TRBV3-1 (or the pseudogene TRBV3-2) to TRBJ1-1, with 8 bases identical to TRBD1. Losses at the gene ends were 5 bases for V and 2 bases for J; bases not matched to a gene: 7. The CDR3 extends over 15 amino acids. Per the germline V gene, CDR1 is LGHDT and CDR2 is YNNKEL (reference sequence).

This clone has just one count. CDR3 nucleotide sequence: TGTGCCAGCATAAATTGGGGGCTCACTGAAGCTTTCTTT. It yields the protein CASINWGLTEAFF. The chain uses TRBV25-1 and TRBJ1-1, with D maybe TRBD1 (6 bases). The CDR3 has 13 amino acids. V lost 7 bases to trimming and J lost 4 bases, with 13 bases between them. CDR1 and CDR2 (germline): MGHDK, SYGVNS. The complete variable domain, with remaining parts taken from reference TRBV25-1 and TRBJ1-1, reads EADIYQTPRYLVIGTGKKITLECSQTMGHDKMYWYQQDPGMELHLIHYSYGVNSTEKGDLSSESTVSRIRTEHFPLTLESARPSHTSQYLCASINWGLTEAFFGQGTRLTVV.

V is TRBV24-1 and J is TRBJ1-2; D is possibly TRBD1 (5 bases). The V end was cut by 0 bases, the J end by 6 bases, with 13 bases between. Germline V gene data show CDR1 as KGHDR and CDR2 as SFDVKD. The length of the CDR3 is 15 residues. The CDR3: CATSDLQRQSNGYTF. Written as DNA, the CDR3 is TGTGCCACCAGTGATTTGCAGCGACAGAGCAATGGCTACACCTTC.

The chain couples TRBV15 to TRBJ2-2; TRBD2 aligns across 7 bases. The V gene's germline CDR1 is LNHNV and CDR2 YYDKDF (reference sequence). The V gene end was trimmed by 0 bases and the J gene end by 9 bases; junction bases not matched to a gene: 10. The CDR3 has 16 amino acids. CDR3 coding DNA: TGTGCCACCAGCAGAGAGGGAACAGCGGGAAGCCGGGAGCTGTTTTTT. Residues: CATSREGTAGSRELFF.

V is TRBV7-3 and J is TRBJ1-1, with D tentatively TRBD1 (5 bases). Germline V CDR1 and CDR2: SGHTA, FQGTGA. Trimming took 5 bases from V and 3 from J, leaving 10 bases between them. This CDR3 has 13 residues. CDR3 nucleotides: TGTGCCAGCAGCACCTCGACAGACACTGAAGCTTTCTTT. It yields the protein CASSTSTDTEAFF.

The V gene is TRBV19, the J gene TRBJ2-7, with unresolved D. The germline V gene has CDR1 LNHDA and CDR2 SQIVND (reference sequence). CDR3 length: 13 residues. The V and J ends lost 5 bases and 0 bases respectively, with 8 bases between them. The CDR3 reads CASSVRGSYEQYF. The CDR3 DNA follows: TGTGCCAGTAGTGTCCGCGGCTCCTACGAGCAGTACTTC.

The chain joins TRBV10-2 to TRBJ1-5; the D is unclear. Trimming took off 5 bases at V and 0 bases at J, with 8 bases between the two ends. CDR3 size: 14 residues. Germline V gene data show CDR1 as WSHSY and CDR2 as SAAADI. The chain's CDR3 is CASSPQDSNQPQHF. The CDR3 DNA reads TGCGCCAGCAGTCCCCAGGATAGCAATCAGCCCCAGCATTTT.

This chain connects TRBV11-2 to TRBJ1-1; maybe TRBD1 (6 bases). The CDR3 is 16 residues long. V lost 1 base and J lost 4, with 16 bases in between. Looked up from germline, CDR1 is SGHAT and CDR2 is FQNNGV. The CDR3 protein is CASSLAWGGGGTEAFF. The CDR3 DNA reads as TGTGCCAGCAGCTTAGCTTGGGGGGGCGGGGGCACTGAAGCTTTCTTT.

In this sample, this clone turned up once. J is TRBJ2-1 and V is TRBV7-9; TRBD2 matches at 13 bases. The V gene's germline CDR1 is SEHNR and CDR2 FQNEAQ (reference sequence). The CDR3 has 15 residues. V lost 5 bases and J lost 7; bases outside the gene matches: 5. The CDR3 nucleotides are TGTGCCAGCAGCACCGGACTAGCGGGAGTTAATGAGCAGTTCTTC. This translates into CASSTGLAGVNEQFF.

The chain is built from TRBV30 and TRBJ1-1; 7 nucleotides align to TRBD1. After removal of 5 bases from V and 4 bases from J, the junction contained 10 bases not matched to a gene. The CDR3 has 14 residues. Germline V gives CDR1 GTSNPN, CDR2 SVGIG (reference sequence). The CDR3 here is CAWGKQGLSTEAFF. The CDR3 DNA reads as TGTGCCTGGGGTAAACAGGGGCTGAGCACTGAAGCTTTCTTT. Full variable domain (outside the CDR3, taken from reference TRBV30 and TRBJ1-1): SQTIHQWPATLVQPVGSPLSLECTVEGTSNPNLYWYRQAAGRGLQLLFYSVGIGQISSEVPQNLSASRPQDRQFILSSKKLLLSDSGFYLCAWGKQGLSTEAFFGQGTRLTVV.

This chain uses TRBV7-2 with TRBJ2-1; D gene unclear. Trimming cost V 4 bases and J 2 bases, with 12 bases left between them. This CDR3 comprises 15 residues. The germline V gene encodes CDR1 SGHTA and CDR2 FQGNSA. CDR3 region: CASSSLASTYNEQFF. The CDR3 nucleotides are TGTGCCAGCAGCTCCTTGGCAAGTACCTACAATGAGCAGTTCTTC.

This chain joins TRBV28 and TRBJ1-5; TRBD1 is a possible D gene (6 bases). Germline loops: CDR1 MDHEN, CDR2 SYDVKM. Trimming left V 5 bases short and J 2 bases short, with 13 bases between. The CDR3 covers 15 residues. CDR3 loop: CASSTGGQGNQPQHF. The CDR3 bases are TGTGCCAGCAGTACGGGGGGCCAGGGCAATCAGCCCCAGCATTTT.

V and J are TRBV11-3 and TRBJ2-2, with D possibly matching TRBD1 (6 bases). There are 15 residues in the CDR3. CDR1 and CDR2 (germline): SGHNT, YENEEA. Trimming took 3 bases from V and 1 from J, leaving 9 bases between them. CDR3 sequence: CASSLLQGNTGELFF. Here the CDR3 DNA reads TGTGCCAGCAGCTTGTTACAGGGGAACACCGGGGAGCTGTTTTTT.

This sequence joins TRBV3-1 (or the pseudogene TRBV3-2) and TRBJ2-1; TRBD2 might be the D (7 bases). V was cut by 5 bases and J by 8 bases, with 19 bases left in between. The germline CDR1 and CDR2 sequences are LGHDT and YNNKEL (reference sequence). The CDR3 runs 15 residues. Here the CDR3 reads CASSSRTGGWYEQFF. DNA of the CDR3: TGTGCCAGCAGCTCCCGGACGGGGGGCTGGTATGAGCAGTTCTTC.

This rearrangement joins TRBV18 to TRBJ1-3; TRBD1 matches 7 bases. The CDR3 totals 16 residues. V lost 2 bases and J lost 1; bases outside the gene matches: 5. CDR1 is KGHSH and CDR2 is LQKENI in the germline V gene. The CDR3 nucleotides read TGTGCCAGCTCACCATTCCGGGGACAGTCTGGAAACACCATATATTTT. Amino acid sequence: CASSPFRGQSGNTIYF.

The chain combines TRBV5-6 with TRBJ1-2, with a possible D match to TRBD1 (6 bases). Trimming took off 6 bases at V and 10 bases at J, with 19 bases between the two ends. The CDR3 covers 13 residues. Germline V gene data show CDR1 as SGHDT and CDR2 as YYEEEE. The CDR3, as DNA: TGTGCCAGCATCAACATAGGGGGGGAAGTCTACACCTTC. It codes for CASINIGGEVYTF. The full variable domain, rest sourced from reference TRBV5-6 and TRBJ1-2, is DAGVTQSPTHLIKTRGQQVTLRCSPKSGHDTVSWYQQALGQGPQFIFQYYEEEERQRGNFPDRFSGHQFPNYSSELNVNALLLGDSALYLCASINIGGEVYTFGSGTRLTVV.

The CDR3: CAISPSGGGFDEQFF. The CDR3 DNA is TGTGCCATCAGTCCCTCGGGGGGGGGATTCGATGAGCAGTTCTTC. The chain uses TRBV10-3 and TRBJ2-1; 8 nucleotides agree with TRBD2. Germline V lookup: CDR1 ENHRY, CDR2 SYGVKD. This CDR3 is built from 15 residues. Germline trimming cut 5 bases from V and 8 bases from J; bases unmatched to any gene: 11.

The V call is TRBV11-3, the J call TRBJ1-1; weak D call: TRBD1 (6 bases). The CDR3 totals 15 residues. Trimming stripped 2 bases from V and 0 bases from J, with 10 bases between. Germline lookup yields CDR1 SGHNT and CDR2 YENEEA. CDR3 DNA: TGTGCCAGCAGCTTAATTGGGACACTGAACACTGAAGCTTTCTTT. The encoded protein is CASSLIGTLNTEAFF. The whole variable domain, filled in from reference TRBV11-3 and TRBJ1-1, reads EAGVVQSPRYKIIEKKQPVAFWCNPISGHNTLYWYLQNLGQGPELLIRYENEEAVDDSQLPKDRFSAERLKGVDSTLKIQPAELGDSAVYLCASSLIGTLNTEAFFGQGTRLTVV.

This clone has more than one count but fewer than ten. The V call is TRBV2, the J call TRBJ2-3; 9 bases are a match to TRBD2. Trimming took 3 bases from V and 8 from J; bases not matched to a gene: 9. The germline CDR1 and CDR2 sequences are SNHLY and FYNNEI. The CDR3 is 15 amino acids. This CDR3 reads CASSDWAGGPGTQYF. DNA of the CDR3: TGTGCCAGCAGTGATTGGGCGGGGGGGCCTGGTACGCAGTATTTT.

The chain joins TRBV7-9 to TRBJ2-7, with D possibly TRBD1 on 6 matching bases. The CDR3 runs 14 residues. Germline V lookup: CDR1 SEHNR, CDR2 FQNEAQ (reference sequence). The V and J ends lost 4 bases and 0 bases respectively, with 10 bases between them. The CDR3 DNA follows: TGTGCCAGCAGCTACAGGGAGTCCTCCTACGAGCAGTACTTC. Protein: CASSYRESSYEQYF.

This chain uses TRBV2 with TRBJ2-3, with a possible D match to TRBD2 (5 bases). The V end lost 4 bases, the J end lost 0 bases, and 14 bases lay between the germline ends. CDR1 and CDR2 (germline): SNHLY, FYNNEI. The CDR3 consists of 16 residues. The CDR3 sequence is CASSVGDNLSTDTQYF. The CDR3 DNA reads as TGTGCCAGCAGTGTCGGGGATAACCTAAGCACAGATACGCAGTATTTT.

The chain uses TRBV6-5 and TRBJ2-2, with D maybe TRBD2 (6 bases). The CDR3 sequence is 16 residues long. V was trimmed by 0 bases and J by 4 bases, leaving 12 bases between them. Germline CDR1 and CDR2: MNHEY and SVGAGI. CDR3 sequence (DNA): TGTGCCAGCAGTTACTCGGGGGGAAAGGGCACCGGGGAGCTGTTTTTT. Its translation is CASSYSGGKGTGELFF.

This chain uses TRBV5-4 with TRBJ1-2; D possibly corresponds to TRBD1 (6 bases). The V gene's germline CDR1 is SGHNT and CDR2 YYREEE (reference sequence). The CDR3 totals 14 residues. Trimming took off 4 bases at V and 7 bases at J, with 17 bases between the two ends. This CDR3 reads CASSPRDIGLGYTF. CDR3 coding DNA: TGTGCCAGCAGCCCCCGGGACATCGGTCTTGGCTACACCTTC. Using reference TRBV5-4 and TRBJ1-2 for the parts outside the CDR3, the full variable domain is ETGVTQSPTHLIKTRGQQVTLRCSSQSGHNTVSWYQQALGQGPQFIFQYYREEENGRGNFPPRFSGLQFPNYSSELNVNALELDDSALYLCASSPRDIGLGYTFGSGTRLTVV.

The chain has TRBV27 and TRBJ1-2; D is perhaps TRBD1 (5 bases). V lost 2 bases and J 6 bases, leaving 10 bases between the germline ends. CDR3 length: 13 residues. Germline values: CDR1 MNHEY, CDR2 SMNVEV (reference sequence). The CDR3 DNA reads as TGTGCCAGCAGTTTAGGGGCCCTGGATGGCTACACCTTC. It specifies CASSLGALDGYTF.

Worth noting for this clone: The same CDR3 is also encoded by other DNA sequences in this sample. The chain carries TRBV11-3 and TRBJ2-1; maybe TRBD2 (5 bases). The CDR3 loop spans 12 amino acids. Trimming removed 4 bases at V and 6 bases at J, with 7 bases between. Germline CDR1 SGHNT, CDR2 YENEEA. The chain's CDR3 is CASSYRGNEQFF. DNA of the CDR3: TGTGCCAGCAGCTACCGGGGCAATGAGCAGTTCTTC.

This clone came up once. This chain links TRBV4-1 with TRBJ2-5; D is unresolved. CDR1 and CDR2 from the germline V gene are MGHRA and YSYEKL. Trimming pared 1 base from V and 5 bases from J, leaving 8 bases between. There are 13 residues in the CDR3. CDR3 nucleotide sequence: TGCGCCAGCAGCCAAGGGCCCCCCGAGACCCAGTACTTC. This codes for CASSQGPPETQYF.